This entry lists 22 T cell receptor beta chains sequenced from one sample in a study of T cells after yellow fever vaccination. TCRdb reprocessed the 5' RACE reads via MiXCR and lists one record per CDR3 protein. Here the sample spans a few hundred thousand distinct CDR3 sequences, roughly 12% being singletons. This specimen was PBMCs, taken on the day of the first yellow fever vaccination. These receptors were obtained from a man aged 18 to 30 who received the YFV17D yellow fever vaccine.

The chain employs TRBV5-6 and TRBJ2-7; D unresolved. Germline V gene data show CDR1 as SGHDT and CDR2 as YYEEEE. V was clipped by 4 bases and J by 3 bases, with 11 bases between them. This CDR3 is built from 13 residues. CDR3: CASSPTSNYEQYF. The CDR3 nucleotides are TGTGCCAGCAGCCCTACCTCCAACTACGAGCAGTACTTC.

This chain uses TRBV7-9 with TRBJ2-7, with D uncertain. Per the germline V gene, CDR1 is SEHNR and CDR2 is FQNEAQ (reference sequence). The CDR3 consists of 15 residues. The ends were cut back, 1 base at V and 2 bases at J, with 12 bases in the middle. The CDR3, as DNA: TGTGCCAGCAGCTTAGACCTCCAGGTCGCCTACGAGCAGTACTTC. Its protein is CASSLDLQVAYEQYF.

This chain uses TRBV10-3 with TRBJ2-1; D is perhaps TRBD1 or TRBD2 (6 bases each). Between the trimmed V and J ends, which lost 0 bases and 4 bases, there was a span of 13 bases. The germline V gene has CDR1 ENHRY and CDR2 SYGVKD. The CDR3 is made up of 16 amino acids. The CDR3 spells CAISESRGVSYNEQFF. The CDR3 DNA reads TGTGCCATCAGTGAGTCGAGGGGGGTCTCGTACAATGAGCAGTTCTTC.

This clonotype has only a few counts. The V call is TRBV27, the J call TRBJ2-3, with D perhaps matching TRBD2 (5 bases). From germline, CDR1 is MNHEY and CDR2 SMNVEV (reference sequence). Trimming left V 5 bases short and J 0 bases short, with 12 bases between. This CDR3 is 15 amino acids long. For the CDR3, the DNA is TGTGCCAGCAGTGTGCGGGCGGGTAGCACAGATACGCAGTATTTT. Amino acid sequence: CASSVRAGSTDTQYF.

CDR3 in DNA: TGTGCCATCAGTGGTATAGCGGGGGGGCCGGGAGATACGCAGTATTTT. The encoded protein is CAISGIAGGPGDTQYF. V gene TRBV10-3 combines with J gene TRBJ2-3; 11 bases are a match to TRBD2. CDR1 ENHRY and CDR2 SYGVKD come from the germline V gene. V was pared by 4 bases and J by 5 bases, with 8 bases of the junction left unmatched. The CDR3 totals 16 residues.

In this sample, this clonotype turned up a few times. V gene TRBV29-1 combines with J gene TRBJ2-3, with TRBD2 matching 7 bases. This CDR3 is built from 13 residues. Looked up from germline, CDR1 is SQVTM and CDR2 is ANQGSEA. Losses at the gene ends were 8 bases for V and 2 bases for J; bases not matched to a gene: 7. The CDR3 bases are TGCAGCACCTCTGGGACTAACACAGATACGCAGTATTTT. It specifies CSTSGTNTDTQYF.

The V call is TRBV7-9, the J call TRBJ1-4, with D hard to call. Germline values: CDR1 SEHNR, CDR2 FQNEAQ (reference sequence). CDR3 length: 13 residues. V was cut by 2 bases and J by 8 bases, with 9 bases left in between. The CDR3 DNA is TGTGCCAGCAGCTTAAGACCTTGGGAAAAACTGTTTTTT. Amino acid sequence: CASSLRPWEKLFF.

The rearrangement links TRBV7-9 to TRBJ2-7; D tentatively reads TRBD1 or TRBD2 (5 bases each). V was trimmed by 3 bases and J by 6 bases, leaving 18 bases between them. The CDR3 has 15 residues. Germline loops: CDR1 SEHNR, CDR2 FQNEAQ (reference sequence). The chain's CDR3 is CASSFFGARGAEQYF. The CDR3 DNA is TGTGCCAGCAGCTTTTTCGGGGCCCGAGGCGCCGAGCAGTACTTC.

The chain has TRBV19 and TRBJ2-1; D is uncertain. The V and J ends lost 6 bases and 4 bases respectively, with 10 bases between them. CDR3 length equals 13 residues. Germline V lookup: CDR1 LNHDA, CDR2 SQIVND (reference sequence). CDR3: CASRKTEYNEQFF. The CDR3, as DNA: TGTGCCAGTAGAAAAACGGAGTACAATGAGCAGTTCTTC.

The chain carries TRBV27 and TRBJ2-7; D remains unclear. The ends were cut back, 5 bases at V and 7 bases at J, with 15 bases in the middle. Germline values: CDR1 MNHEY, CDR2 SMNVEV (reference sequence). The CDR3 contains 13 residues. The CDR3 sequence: CASSLSLFGEQYF. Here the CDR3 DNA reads TGTGCCAGCAGTCTCTCACTGTTCGGGGAGCAGTACTTC.

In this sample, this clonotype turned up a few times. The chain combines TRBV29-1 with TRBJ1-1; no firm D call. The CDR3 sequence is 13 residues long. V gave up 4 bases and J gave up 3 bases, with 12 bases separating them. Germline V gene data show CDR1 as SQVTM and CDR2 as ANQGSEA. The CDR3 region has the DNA TGCAGCGTTGCTGAGGCTGGGTACACTGAAGCTTTCTTT. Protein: CSVAEAGYTEAFF.

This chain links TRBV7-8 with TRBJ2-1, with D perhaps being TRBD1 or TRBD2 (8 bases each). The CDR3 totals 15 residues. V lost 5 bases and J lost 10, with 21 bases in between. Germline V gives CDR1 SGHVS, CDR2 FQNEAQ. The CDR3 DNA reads TGTGCCAGCAGCAGCAGGGGGCGGGGGGTATGGGAGCAGTTCTTC. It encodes CASSSRGRGVWEQFF.

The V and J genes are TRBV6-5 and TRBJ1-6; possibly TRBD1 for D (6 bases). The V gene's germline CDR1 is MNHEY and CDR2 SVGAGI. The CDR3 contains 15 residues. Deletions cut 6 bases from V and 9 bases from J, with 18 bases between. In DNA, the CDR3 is TGTGCCAGCAGATTATCAAGGGGGTCTAGTTCACCCCTCCACTTT. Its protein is CASRLSRGSSSPLHF.

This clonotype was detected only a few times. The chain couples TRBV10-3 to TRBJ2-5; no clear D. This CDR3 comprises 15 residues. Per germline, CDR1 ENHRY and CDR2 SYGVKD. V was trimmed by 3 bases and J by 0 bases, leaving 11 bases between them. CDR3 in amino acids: CAISENGRYQETQYF. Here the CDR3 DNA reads TGTGCCATCAGTGAAAACGGACGGTACCAAGAGACCCAGTACTTC.

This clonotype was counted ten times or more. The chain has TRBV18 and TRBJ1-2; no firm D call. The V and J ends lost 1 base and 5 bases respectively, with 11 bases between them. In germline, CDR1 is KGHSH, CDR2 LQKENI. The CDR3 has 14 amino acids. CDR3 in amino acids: CASSPRSYTYGYTF. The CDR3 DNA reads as TGTGCCAGCTCACCACGCTCTTATACTTATGGCTACACCTTC.

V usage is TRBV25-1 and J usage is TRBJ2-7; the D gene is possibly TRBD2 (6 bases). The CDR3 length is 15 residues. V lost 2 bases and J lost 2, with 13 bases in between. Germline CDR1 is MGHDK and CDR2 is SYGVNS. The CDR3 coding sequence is TGTGCCAGCAGTGAAGATAGCGGCAGACCCTACGAGCAGTACTTC. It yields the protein CASSEDSGRPYEQYF.

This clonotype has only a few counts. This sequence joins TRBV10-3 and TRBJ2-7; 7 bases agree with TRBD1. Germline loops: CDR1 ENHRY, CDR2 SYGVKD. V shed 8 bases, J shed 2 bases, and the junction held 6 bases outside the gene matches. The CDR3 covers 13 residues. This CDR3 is CAIGPGQTYEQYV. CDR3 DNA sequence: TGTGCCATCGGTCCGGGACAGACCTACGAGCAGTACGTC.

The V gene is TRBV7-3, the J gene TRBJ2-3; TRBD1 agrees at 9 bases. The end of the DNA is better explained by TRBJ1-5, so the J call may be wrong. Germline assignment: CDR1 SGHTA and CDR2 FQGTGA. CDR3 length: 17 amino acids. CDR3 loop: CASSLTPGTGSRDTQHF. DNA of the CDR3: TGTGCCAGCAGCTTAACACCCGGGACAGGGTCACGAGATACGCAGCATTTT.

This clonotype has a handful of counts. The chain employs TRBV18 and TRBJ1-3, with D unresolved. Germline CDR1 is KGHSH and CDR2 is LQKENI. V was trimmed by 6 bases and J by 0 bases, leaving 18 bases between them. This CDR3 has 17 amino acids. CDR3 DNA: TGTGCCAGCTCCTACACCTCCGGGGAGAGCTCTGGAAACACCATATATTTT. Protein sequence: CASSYTSGESSGNTIYF.

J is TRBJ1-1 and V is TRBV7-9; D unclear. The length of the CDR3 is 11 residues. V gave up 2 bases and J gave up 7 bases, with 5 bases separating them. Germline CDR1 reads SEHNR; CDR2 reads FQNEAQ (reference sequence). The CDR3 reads CASSLFDEAFF. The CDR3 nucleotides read TGTGCCAGCAGCTTATTCGATGAAGCTTTCTTT.

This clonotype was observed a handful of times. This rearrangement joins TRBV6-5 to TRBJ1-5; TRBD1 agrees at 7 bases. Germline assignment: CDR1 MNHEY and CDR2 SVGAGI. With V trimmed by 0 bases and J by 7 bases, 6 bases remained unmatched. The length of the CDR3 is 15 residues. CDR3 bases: TGTGCCAGCAGTTACTCTGGGACAGCGGGACAGCCCCAGCATTTT. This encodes CASSYSGTAGQPQHF.

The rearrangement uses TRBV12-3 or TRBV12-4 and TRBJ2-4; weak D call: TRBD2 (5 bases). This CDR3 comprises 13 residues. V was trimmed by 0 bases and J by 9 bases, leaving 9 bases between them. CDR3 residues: CASSLARASIQYF. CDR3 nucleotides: TGTGCCAGCAGTTTAGCGCGGGCGTCCATTCAGTACTTC.